This record looks at one T cell receptor (beta chain) sequence and its context. The record originates from a study of blood T cell repertoires in COVID-19. Study in general: Samples taken during acute and convalescent COVID-19 were collected in the United States, Italy and Spain. T cells, B-cell-depleted T cells, or PBMCs supplied cDNA or gDNA.

In the original processing: Estimation of nucleated cell counts was performed using reference gene primer amplification. Libraries were prepared by immunoSEQ multiplex PCR; TCRdb keeps only in-frame clonotypes and omits some of them. The DNA gave D and trimming, while V, J and clone size come from that table. The table lists about 99,000 clones, about 89% of them singletons. Trimming cost V 5 bases and J 0 bases, with 20 bases left between them. This CDR3 contains 18 residues. The V gene's germline CDR1 is MDHEN and CDR2 SYDVKM. The receptor was derived from a man aged 45-65 years with acute or convalescent COVID-19. Sample: peripheral blood. This sequence joins TRBV28 and TRBJ1-5, with D possibly matching TRBD1 (5 bases). CDR3 protein: CASSLTALRRDSNQPQHF. The DNA for the CDR3 is TGTGCCAGCAGTCTGACAGCACTCCGAAGGGATAGCAATCAGCCCCAGCATTTT.